The 24 T cell receptor beta chains given below trace back to one sample, sequenced in a study of blood T cells in healthy people across ages. Using a J-beta primer mix together with a sample-barcoded 5' primer, a second PCR was run for 7 to 11 cycles. TCRdb re-called the 5' RACE reads through MiXCR, storing one row per CDR3 protein. The sample lists about 1,000,000 distinct CDR3 sequences, more than 40% occurring once. The sequenced sample was blood. The receptors stem from a woman in her sixties in good health.

To note about this clonotype: This may be a read error: a much more frequent sequence differs by one nucleotide. V and J are TRBV10-3 and TRBJ2-7, with D uncertain. CDR1 ENHRY and CDR2 SYGVKD come from the germline V gene. This CDR3 region has 13 residues. This CDR3 reads CAIGELSDGEQYF. The CDR3 nucleotides are TGTGCCATCGGTGAGCTGTCTGACGGCGAGCAGTACTTC.

This clonotype has a count of ten or more. The chain combines TRBV20-1 with TRBJ2-7; 7 nucleotides agree with TRBD1. CDR1 DFQATT and CDR2 SNEGSKA come from the germline V gene (reference sequence). The CDR3 length is 12 residues. J lost 1 base, V lost 6 bases, and 3 bases had no gene match. CDR3 protein: CSAQGQSYEQYF. The CDR3 bases are TGCAGTGCGCAGGGACAGTCCTACGAGCAGTACTTC.

This clonotype was counted a few times. V gene TRBV27 combines with J gene TRBJ1-2, with D possibly TRBD1 on 5 matching bases. Per the germline V gene, CDR1 is MNHEY and CDR2 is SMNVEV (reference sequence). The CDR3 consists of 13 residues. V was trimmed by 3 bases and J by 4 bases, leaving 9 bases between them. CDR3 region: CASSFDRSYGYTF. The CDR3 DNA reads as TGTGCCAGCAGTTTCGACAGATCCTATGGCTACACCTTC.

The chain uses TRBV12-3 or TRBV12-4 and TRBJ2-7, with D possibly matching TRBD2 (5 bases). Trimming stripped 3 bases from V and 7 bases from J, with 22 bases between. This CDR3 is 16 amino acids long. The CDR3 here is CASSLKASRFYNEQYF. The CDR3 coding sequence is TGTGCCAGCAGTTTGAAGGCTAGCAGATTTTACAATGAGCAGTACTTC.

V gene TRBV20-1 combines with J gene TRBJ2-5; tentatively, D is TRBD2 (6 bases). V was clipped by 3 bases and J by 5 bases, with 13 bases between them. The CDR3 covers 13 residues. CDR1 and CDR2 from the germline V gene are DFQATT and SNEGSKA (reference sequence). This CDR3 reads CSARDGRKETQYF. CDR3 nucleotide sequence: TGCAGTGCTAGGGACGGGAGAAAGGAGACCCAGTACTTC.

The chain uses TRBV12-3 or TRBV12-4 and TRBJ1-2, with TRBD1 as a possible D gene (5 bases). The V and J ends lost 5 bases and 3 bases respectively, with 16 bases between them. CDR3 length: 15 residues. This CDR3 reads CASSTRDGRHYGYTF. The CDR3 region has the DNA TGTGCCAGCAGTACCCGGGACGGGAGACACTATGGCTACACCTTC.

The CDR3 DNA follows: TGCAGCGTTGGTCGCAGGTTGCAAGAGGGTGAGCAGTTCTTC. Residues: CSVGRRLQEGEQFF. The chain links TRBV29-1 to TRBJ2-1; the D gene is possibly TRBD2 (5 bases). The CDR3 has 14 amino acids. The germline V and J ends were trimmed by 4 bases and 9 bases, with 19 bases remaining between them. Germline CDR1 reads SQVTM; CDR2 reads ANQGSEA.

This rearrangement joins TRBV28 to TRBJ2-5; D not certain. Per germline, CDR1 MDHEN and CDR2 SYDVKM. V was clipped by 5 bases and J by 0 bases, with 10 bases between them. The CDR3 totals 14 residues. The CDR3 here is CASSKRAYQETQYF. The CDR3 nucleotides are TGTGCCAGCAGTAAAAGGGCGTACCAAGAGACCCAGTACTTC.

V is TRBV14 and J is TRBJ2-7; perhaps TRBD2 as D (6 bases). Looked up from germline, CDR1 is SGHDN and CDR2 is FVKESK. V shed 7 bases and J shed 1 base, with 11 bases lying between them. This CDR3 comprises 13 residues. CDR3 nucleotides: TGTGCCAGCAAGAATAGCGGTTCCTACGAGCAGTACTTC. Protein: CASKNSGSYEQYF.

In its sample, this clonotype was seen many times. The CDR3 nucleotides read TGTGCCAGCAGTTTTGGGGACGAGCAGTACTTC. Translating gives CASSFGDEQYF. The chain uses TRBV12-3 or TRBV12-4 and TRBJ2-7; D is undetermined. The CDR3 totals 11 residues. Trimming removed 3 bases at V and 5 bases at J, with 5 bases between.

This clonotype has more than one count but fewer than ten. This chain uses TRBV27 with TRBJ1-6, with D unclear. The germline V gene encodes CDR1 MNHEY and CDR2 SMNVEV (reference sequence). This CDR3 comprises 16 residues. Trimming stripped 3 bases from V and 1 base from J, with 10 bases between. CDR3 region: CASSFLDRSYNSPLHF. As DNA, the CDR3 is TGTGCCAGCAGTTTCTTGGACCGATCCTATAATTCACCCCTCCACTTT.

This clonotype has just a few counts. The chain uses TRBV7-3 and TRBJ2-7; 8 nucleotides agree with TRBD2. The CDR3 has 14 residues. V lost 2 bases to trimming and J lost 5 bases; unmatched junction nucleotides: 5. The germline V gene encodes CDR1 SGHTA and CDR2 FQGTGA. In DNA form, the CDR3 reads TGTGCCAGCAGCTTACATAGCGGGGTCGACGAGCAGTACTTC. It codes for CASSLHSGVDEQYF.

This clonotype has just a few counts. This sequence joins TRBV24-1 and TRBJ2-5; D might be TRBD2 (6 bases). There are 11 residues in the CDR3. Trimming stripped 11 bases from V and 4 bases from J, with 10 bases between. Germline values: CDR1 KGHDR, CDR2 SFDVKD. This chain's CDR3 is CARDGRETQYF. CDR3 nucleotide sequence: TGTGCCAGGGACGGGAGAGAGACCCAGTACTTC.

The genes are TRBV4-1 and TRBJ2-5, with 13 bases aligning to TRBD2. The V gene end was trimmed by 1 base and the J gene end by 5 bases; junction bases not matched to a gene: 4. CDR1 and CDR2 (germline): MGHRA, YSYEKL. The CDR3 extends over 16 amino acids. This chain's CDR3 is CASSQGTSGSRETQYF. CDR3 bases: TGCGCCAGCAGCCAAGGGACTAGCGGGAGTAGGGAGACCCAGTACTTC.

The CDR3 DNA sequence: TGTGCCAGCAGACAGGGGTATTCACCCCTCCACTTT. Its translation is CASRQGYSPLHF. This rearrangement joins TRBV27 to TRBJ1-6; 7 nucleotides line up with TRBD1. CDR3 length: 12 amino acids. The trim removed 6 bases at V and 8 bases at J, leaving 1 base unmatched. Germline V gene lookup returns CDR1 MNHEY and CDR2 SMNVEV (reference sequence).

This clonotype has a handful of counts. The chain uses TRBV20-1 and TRBJ2-3; tentatively, D is TRBD2 (5 bases). This CDR3 region has 16 residues. Trimming stripped 0 bases from V and 2 bases from J, with 15 bases between. Germline CDR1 and CDR2: DFQATT and SNEGSKA (reference sequence). The CDR3 sequence: CSARDLAFLLTDTQYF. CDR3 coding DNA: TGCAGTGCTAGAGATCTAGCATTCTTACTCACAGATACGCAGTATTTT.

The chain is built from TRBV3-1 and TRBJ1-1, with 7 bases that match TRBD1. The CDR3 runs to 15 residues. The J segment lost 2 bases and the V segment lost 5 bases, leaving 8 bases of the junction unmatched. Germline CDR1 LGHDT, CDR2 YNNKEL (reference sequence). The CDR3 sequence is CASSKPGTVNTEAFF. CDR3 in DNA: TGTGCCAGCAGCAAACCCGGGACAGTAAACACTGAAGCTTTCTTT.

V is TRBV10-3 and J is TRBJ1-2; D perhaps matches TRBD1 (5 bases). This CDR3 is built from 13 residues. CDR1 is ENHRY, CDR2 SYGVKD, per germline. V was pared by 5 bases and J by 7 bases, with 14 bases between. CDR3 DNA: TGTGCCATCAGTCAACCGGGACGTCCTGGCTACACCTTC. Its translation: CAISQPGRPGYTF.

The chain joins TRBV24-1 to TRBJ2-2; 8 positions agree with TRBD1. Germline lookup yields CDR1 KGHDR and CDR2 SFDVKD. Trimming took 9 bases from V and 1 from J; bases not matched to a gene: 0. The CDR3 is 13 amino acids. The CDR3 spells CATGQGNTGELFF. CDR3 in DNA: TGTGCCACCGGACAGGGGAACACCGGGGAGCTGTTTTTT.

Worth noting for this clonotype: A much larger clone lies one base from this, so it may be a read error. V gene TRBV28 combines with J gene TRBJ2-3; weak D call: TRBD1 (6 bases). The V gene's germline CDR1 is MDHEN and CDR2 SYDVKM. CDR3 length equals 12 residues. Trimming removed 7 bases from V and 11 bases from J, with 16 bases in between. CDR3: CASIFGQWEQYF. CDR3 sequence (DNA): TGTGCCAGCATTTTTGGACAGTGGGAGCAGTATTTT.

This clonotype was counted between two and nine times. The rearrangement joins TRBV7-9 to TRBJ2-1, with a tentative D call TRBD2 (5 bases). Trimming took off 5 bases at V and 0 bases at J, with 11 bases between the two ends. From germline, CDR1 is SEHNR and CDR2 FQNEAQ (reference sequence). The CDR3 consists of 15 residues. For the CDR3, the DNA is TGTGCCAGCAGCGGAGCGGTATTCTCCTACAATGAGCAGTTCTTC. It encodes CASSGAVFSYNEQFF.

The chain combines TRBV12-3 or TRBV12-4 with TRBJ2-3; possible D gene TRBD1, 5 bases. Between the trimmed V and J ends, which lost 8 bases and 2 bases, there was a span of 11 bases. CDR3 size: 13 residues. The CDR3 sequence is CASVRGVTDTQYF. The CDR3 DNA follows: TGTGCCAGCGTTAGGGGCGTCACAGATACGCAGTATTTT.

This chain links TRBV20-1 with TRBJ2-7, with a weak D call TRBD1 (6 bases). The CDR3 has 16 residues. Per germline, CDR1 DFQATT and CDR2 SNEGSKA (reference sequence). V was shortened by 3 bases and J by 2 bases, with 20 bases between the two germline ends. The CDR3 region is CSARDSAGEGAYEQYF. The CDR3 nucleotides are TGCAGTGCTAGGGATTCGGCAGGGGAAGGTGCCTACGAGCAGTACTTC.

V and J are TRBV4-3 and TRBJ2-1, with 10 bases fitting TRBD2. The germline gives CDR1 LGHNA, CDR2 YSLEER. CDR3 length: 16 amino acids. V trimming: 4 bases; J trimming: 2 bases; junction bases outside the gene matches: 5. CDR3 nucleotide sequence: TGCGCCAGCAGCCTGAGCGGGGGGGCTACCTACAATGAGCAGTTCTTC. This encodes CASSLSGGATYNEQFF.